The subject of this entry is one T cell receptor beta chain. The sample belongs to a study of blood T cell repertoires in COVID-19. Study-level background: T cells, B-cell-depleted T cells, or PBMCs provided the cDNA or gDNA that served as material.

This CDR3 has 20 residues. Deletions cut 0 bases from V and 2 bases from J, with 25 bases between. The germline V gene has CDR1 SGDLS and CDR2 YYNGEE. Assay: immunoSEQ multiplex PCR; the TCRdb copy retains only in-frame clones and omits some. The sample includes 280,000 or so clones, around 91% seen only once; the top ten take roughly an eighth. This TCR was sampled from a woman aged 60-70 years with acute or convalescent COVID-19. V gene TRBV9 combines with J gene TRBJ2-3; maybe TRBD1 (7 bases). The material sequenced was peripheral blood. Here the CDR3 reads CASSVGGGTVGHYFTDTQYF. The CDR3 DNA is TGTGCCAGCAGCGTAGGAGGGGGGACAGTTGGGCACTACTTCACAGATACGCAGTATTTT.